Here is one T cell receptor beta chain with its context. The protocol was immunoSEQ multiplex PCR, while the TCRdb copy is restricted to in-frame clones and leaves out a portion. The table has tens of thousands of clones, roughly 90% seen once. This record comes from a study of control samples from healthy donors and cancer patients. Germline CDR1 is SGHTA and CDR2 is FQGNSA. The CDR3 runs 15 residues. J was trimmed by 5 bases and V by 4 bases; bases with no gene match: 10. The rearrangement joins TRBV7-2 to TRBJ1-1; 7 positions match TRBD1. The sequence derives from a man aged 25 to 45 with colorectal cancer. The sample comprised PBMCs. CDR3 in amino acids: CASSSDPRGRTEAFF. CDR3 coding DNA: TGTGCCAGCAGCTCGGACCCAAGGGGGCGTACTGAAGCTTTCTTT.